A selection of T cell receptor beta chains follows, all from one sample in a study of read filtering for tumor transcriptome and immune sequencing. TCRdb analysed the reads with MiXCR anew, one entry per CDR3 protein. The data show approximately 58,000 distinct CDR3 sequences, around 12% seen once. Sequencing was done on a sample of a population of CD138-negative cells sorted from bone marrow. The origin of the receptors is a donor at least 40 years old with multiple myeloma. The CDR3 runs from the conserved cysteine through the conserved F or W. Each record gives: V gene, CDR3 length, J gene, clone size, D gene, CDR3 DNA, CDR3 protein. D genes are given only for firm matches. Some rows have no size entry. The others give once, few or many, or a class for an expanded clone.

v_call: TRBV5-1
cdr3_length: 15
j_call: TRBJ2-7
clone_size: many
d_call: TRBD2
cdr3_nt: TGCGCCAGCAGCCCGAGGACTAGCGGGGGTTACGAGCAGTACTTC
cdr3_aa: CASSPRTSGGYEQYF

v_call: TRBV20-1
cdr3_length: 18
j_call: TRBJ1-2
clone_size: few
d_call: NA
cdr3_nt: TGCAGTGCTAGAGATCAGGGGTCATCATTTAAATATAACTATGGCCACACCTTC
cdr3_aa: CSARDQGSSFKYNYGHTF

v_call: TRBV28
cdr3_length: 16
j_call: TRBJ2-7
clone_size: NA
d_call: NA
cdr3_nt: TGTGCCAGCACCCTATCAGGGACATGGGTAGTCGACGAGCAGTACTTC
cdr3_aa: CASTLSGTWVVDEQYF

v_call: TRBV5-1
cdr3_length: 17
j_call: TRBJ1-1
clone_size: many
d_call: NA
cdr3_nt: TGCGCCAGCAGCTTGGCCCACGGGGGGGGAGGTGGCACTGAAGCTTTCTTT
cdr3_aa: CASSLAHGGGGGTEAFF

v_call: TRBV5-1
cdr3_length: 16
j_call: TRBJ2-3
clone_size: many
d_call: TRBD1
cdr3_nt: TGCGCCAGCAGCTCCCCGGGACAGGGGCTCTCGGATACGCAGTATTTT
cdr3_aa: CASSSPGQGLSDTQYF

v_call: TRBV28
cdr3_length: 14
j_call: TRBJ2-7
clone_size: few
d_call: NA
cdr3_nt: TGTGCCAGCAGTCGGGACTCTACTTTCAACGAGCAGTACTTC
cdr3_aa: CASSRDSTFNEQYF

v_call: TRBV3-1
cdr3_length: 16
j_call: TRBJ2-3
clone_size: many
d_call: TRBD2
cdr3_nt: TGTGCCAGCAGCCGCCTACTAGCGGGGGTTCAAGATACGCAGTATTTT
cdr3_aa: CASSRLLAGVQDTQYF

v_call: TRBV12-3/TRBV12-4
cdr3_length: 12
j_call: TRBJ1-5
clone_size: many
d_call: NA
cdr3_nt: TGTGCCAGCAGTTCCAGGAATCAGCCCCAGCATTTT
cdr3_aa: CASSSRNQPQHF

v_call: TRBV28
cdr3_length: 20
j_call: TRBJ1-6
clone_size: many
d_call: NA
cdr3_nt: TGTGCCAGCAGCTCTATGACAGGCCAAGGCAGGGGCTCCTATAATTCACCCCTCCACTTT
cdr3_aa: CASSSMTGQGRGSYNSPLHF

v_call: TRBV7-2
cdr3_length: 15
j_call: TRBJ1-1
clone_size: many
d_call: NA
cdr3_nt: TGTGCCAGCAGCTTAGACCGGCGACCAAACACTGAAGCTTTCTTT
cdr3_aa: CASSLDRRPNTEAFF

v_call: TRBV24-1
cdr3_length: 13
j_call: TRBJ2-7
clone_size: NA
d_call: NA
cdr3_nt: TGTGCCACCAGTGGTACCGGGTTTGGCGAGCAGTACTTC
cdr3_aa: CATSGTGFGEQYF

v_call: TRBV29-1
cdr3_length: 14
j_call: TRBJ1-2
clone_size: many
d_call: NA
cdr3_nt: TGCAGCGTTCGGGGAGACTTATTTAACTATGGCTACACCTTC
cdr3_aa: CSVRGDLFNYGYTF